A single sample gave rise to the 2 T cell receptor beta chains below, sequenced in a study of cytomegalovirus exposure and HLA in healthy donors. Primers: 60 Vbeta forward and 13 Jbeta reverse. The method was immunoSEQ multiplex PCR; TCRdb's version includes in-frame clones alone and lacks a portion of them. The sample contains approximately 150,000 clones, about 61% of which appear only once. Specimen: PBMCs. Source of these receptors: a male donor in good health and CMV-seronegative.

The CDR3 bases are TGTGCCAGCTCACCCCCCACGGGGAGTTTTTTCGAGACCCAGTACTTC. Protein: CASSPPTGSFFETQYF. The chain recombines TRBV18 with TRBJ2-5; possible D gene TRBD2, 5 bases. Germline lookup yields CDR1 KGHSH and CDR2 LQKENI. Trimming pared 3 bases from V and 5 bases from J, leaving 19 bases between. CDR3 length: 16 residues.

This clone came up a few times. The gene calls are TRBV30 and TRBJ1-1; TRBD1 is a possible D gene (5 bases). This CDR3 is 13 amino acids long. Looked up from germline, CDR1 is GTSNPN and CDR2 is SVGIG (reference sequence). V lost 4 bases, J lost 2 bases, and 11 bases lay in between. CDR3 region: CAWNGQFNTEAFF. CDR3 nucleotides: TGTGCCTGGAATGGACAATTTAACACTGAAGCTTTCTTT. The full variable domain, in which reference TRBV30 and TRBJ1-1 provide the parts outside the CDR3, is SQTIHQWPATLVQPVGSPLSLECTVEGTSNPNLYWYRQAAGRGLQLLFYSVGIGQISSEVPQNLSASRPQDRQFILSSKKLLLSDSGFYLCAWNGQFNTEAFFGQGTRLTVV.